Here is one T cell receptor (beta chain) with its context. This entry is derived from a study of control samples from healthy donors and cancer patients. Profiled with immunoSEQ multiplex PCR; TCRdb holds only in-frame clones, not every one. The table lists 230,000 or so clones, 85% to 95% of them singletons. This CDR3 has 18 amino acids. Trimming stripped 4 bases from V and 4 bases from J, with 23 bases between. Germline CDR1 is SGHRS and CDR2 is YFSETQ. This rearrangement joins TRBV5-1 to TRBJ1-4, with a weak D call TRBD1 (5 bases). This receptor was identified in a man in his forties or fifties in good health. Sequenced: blood. In DNA form, the CDR3 reads TGCGCCAGCAGCCCCCAAATCCCGGGGGATGGAGGTAATGAAAAACTGTTTTTT. It yields the protein CASSPQIPGDGGNEKLFF.